Below are 24 T cell receptor beta chains sequenced from a single sample in a study of read filtering for tumor transcriptome and immune sequencing. Molecular barcoded adaptors covering alpha/delta and beta/gamma chains were used on 400 to 450 ng RNA. TCRdb re-called the reads with MiXCR, one entry per CDR3 protein. Among around 60,000 distinct CDR3 sequences listed, roughly a fifth were seen once. The sequencing sample was made of a population of CD138-negative cells sorted from bone marrow. These TCRs come from a donor at least 40 years old with multiple myeloma.

This clonotype appeared many times. The chain links TRBV5-1 to TRBJ2-2, with D possibly being TRBD1 or TRBD2 (5 bases each). The CDR3 loop spans 14 amino acids. The V gene lost 4 bases and the J gene lost 0 bases, with 7 bases spanning the gap. Looked up from germline, CDR1 is SGHRS and CDR2 is YFSETQ. CDR3 residues: CASSRGPNTGELFF. For the CDR3, the DNA is TGCGCCAGCAGCCGGGGACCGAACACCGGGGAGCTGTTTTTT.

This clonotype showed up many times. The chain has TRBV24-1 and TRBJ1-1, with a weak D call TRBD1 (6 bases). CDR3 length equals 13 residues. V was cut by 10 bases and J by 1 base, with 12 bases left in between. In germline, CDR1 is KGHDR, CDR2 SFDVKD. The CDR3 DNA reads TGTGCCACAGCCTGGGGGGCGAACACTGAAGCTTTCTTT. It encodes CATAWGANTEAFF.

This clonotype was seen a handful of times. A much more abundant neighbour one base away suggests this may be a read error. The J gene is TRBJ2-7, the V gene TRBV11-2; 8 bases are shared with TRBD1. In germline, CDR1 is SGHAT, CDR2 FQNNGV. CDR3 length equals 13 residues. The DNA for the CDR3 is TGTGCCAGCAGCTCCCCAGGGGGCTACGGGCAGTACTTC. Translated: CASSSPGGYGQYF.

This clonotype has more than one count but fewer than ten. The V and J genes are TRBV27 and TRBJ1-3; no clear D. The CDR3 contains 16 residues. V was trimmed by 4 bases and J by 0 bases, leaving 13 bases between them. The germline gives CDR1 MNHEY, CDR2 SMNVEV (reference sequence). This CDR3 reads CASSSRAPYSGNTIYF. CDR3 in DNA: TGTGCCAGCAGTTCCCGGGCACCGTACTCTGGAAACACCATATATTTT.

This clonotype occurred many times. This sequence joins TRBV7-9 and TRBJ2-7, with TRBD2 matching over 9 bases. The CDR3 spans 17 residues. Germline trimming cut 0 bases from V and 3 bases from J; bases unmatched to any gene: 9. Germline CDR1 SEHNR, CDR2 FQNEAQ (reference sequence). CDR3 protein: CASSLAFGGRAVYEQYF. The CDR3 nucleotides are TGTGCCAGCAGCTTAGCGTTCGGCGGGAGGGCCGTCTACGAGCAGTACTTC.

This chain joins TRBV20-1 and TRBJ2-7; 8 nucleotides agree with TRBD1. The V gene's germline CDR1 is DFQATT and CDR2 SNEGSKA (reference sequence). V lost 5 bases and J lost 2; bases outside the gene matches: 5. This CDR3 comprises 13 residues. This CDR3 reads CSALWDRTYEQYF. Written as DNA, the CDR3 is TGCAGTGCTTTGTGGGACAGGACCTACGAGCAGTACTTC.

This clonotype was observed a few times. The chain uses TRBV5-1 and TRBJ2-2; TRBD1 aligns across 10 bases. This CDR3 spans 15 amino acids. CDR1 SGHRS and CDR2 YFSETQ come from the germline V gene. Losses at the gene ends were 4 bases for V and 7 bases for J; bases not matched to a gene: 7. CDR3: CASSVRQGAGGELFF. The CDR3 nucleotides read TGCGCCAGCAGCGTCAGACAGGGGGCCGGCGGGGAGCTGTTTTTT.

About this clonotype: This may be a read error: a much more frequent sequence differs by one nucleotide. This chain links TRBV7-3 with TRBJ2-1, with 10 bases that match TRBD1. The CDR3 length is 15 residues. Germline CDR1 is SGHTA and CDR2 is FQGTGA. This CDR3 reads CASSRDRGSYNEQLF. The CDR3 bases are TGTGCCAGCAGCAGGGACAGGGGTTCCTACAATGAGCAGCTCTTC.

This clonotype has a count of ten or more. The chain is built from TRBV5-1 and TRBJ1-6; possible D gene TRBD1, 5 bases. Trimming cost V 0 bases and J 11 bases, with 12 bases left between them. The CDR3 is made up of 14 amino acids. Germline CDR1 reads SGHRS; CDR2 reads YFSETQ. The CDR3: CASSLGQGAAPLHF. In nucleotides, the CDR3 is TGCGCCAGCAGCTTGGGGCAGGGCGCCGCACCCCTCCACTTT.

This clonotype turned up a few times. This sequence joins TRBV10-3 and TRBJ1-5, with 8 bases fitting TRBD1. V shed 5 bases and J 7 bases; nucleotides not matched to a gene: 10. The germline V gene encodes CDR1 ENHRY and CDR2 SYGVKD. The CDR3 consists of 15 residues. CDR3 amino acids: CAISSGQGYMQPQHF. The CDR3 DNA follows: TGTGCCATCAGTTCCGGACAGGGATATATGCAGCCCCAGCATTTT.

This clonotype was seen at least ten times. This chain connects TRBV5-4 to TRBJ2-7; TRBD2 matches at 7 bases. The CDR3 is 15 residues long. V lost 4 bases and J lost 3; bases outside the gene matches: 10. The germline V gene encodes CDR1 SGHNT and CDR2 YYREEE (reference sequence). The CDR3 sequence: CASSTPRGGGYEQYF. The DNA for the CDR3 is TGTGCCAGCAGCACCCCTCGCGGGGGAGGCTACGAGCAGTACTTC.

This clonotype was observed a single time. The germline gene is not matched at one end of the junction; a read error may be the cause. This chain connects TRBV19 to TRBJ2-3; 7 positions agree with TRBD1. This CDR3 is built from 15 residues. CDR1 is LNHDA, CDR2 SQIVND, per germline (reference sequence). The DNA of the CDR3 is TGTGCCAGTAGTCCGGACAGGCCCGTAGCAGATACGCAGTGTTTT. Protein sequence: CASSPDRPVADTQCF.

The chain is built from TRBV18 and TRBJ2-5; no firm D call. Germline CDR1 KGHSH, CDR2 LQKENI. Trimming left V 2 bases short and J 4 bases short, with 8 bases between. The CDR3 runs 13 residues. The CDR3 is CASSPIMGETQYF. For the CDR3, the DNA is TGTGCCAGCTCACCAATCATGGGAGAGACCCAGTACTTC.

Points on this clonotype: This may be a read error: a much more frequent sequence differs by one nucleotide. The rearrangement joins TRBV7-6 to TRBJ1-6, with D unclear. The V gene's germline CDR1 is SGHVS and CDR2 FNYEAQ. V was pared by 3 bases and J by 4 bases, with 31 bases between. CDR3 size: 22 residues. The CDR3 loop is CASSFRRPILAYNEEYNSPLHF. DNA of the CDR3: TGTGCCAGCAGCTTCCGCCGGCCAATCCTTGCCTACAACGAAGAATATAATTCACCCCTCCACTTT.

As concerns this clonotype: This likely comes from a read error, as the CDR3 has no conserved phenylalanine or tryptophan at its end. CDR3 region: CASSEVEGTEAFI. The CDR3 DNA sequence: TGTGCCAGCTCCGAGGTTGAGGGGACTGAAGCTTTCATT. The V gene is TRBV18, the J gene TRBJ1-1, with a tentative D call TRBD1 (5 bases). Trimming removed 6 bases from V and 5 bases from J, with 13 bases in between. Germline CDR1 KGHSH, CDR2 LQKENI. This CDR3 has 13 amino acids.

On this clonotype itself: A read error may explain this, as a much larger clone is one base away. The chain recombines TRBV28 with TRBJ1-5; D perhaps matches TRBD1 (5 bases). This CDR3 has 15 amino acids. The germline V gene has CDR1 MDHEN and CDR2 SYDVKM. This CDR3 reads CAGSMIAGPQGAQHF. Here the CDR3 DNA reads TGTGCCGGCAGTATGATCGCCGGGCCGCAAGGGGCCCAGCATTTT. The whole variable domain, filled in from reference TRBV28 and TRBJ1-5, reads DVKVTQSSRYLVKRTGEKVFLECVQDMDHENMFWYRQDPGLGLRLIYFSYDVKMKEKGDIPEGYSVSREKKERFSLILESASTNQTSMYLCAGSMIAGPQGAQHFGDGTRLSIL.

This clonotype was recorded at least ten times. V and J are TRBV10-3 and TRBJ2-1; 11 nucleotides match TRBD2. Germline CDR1 is ENHRY and CDR2 is SYGVKD. V lost 6 bases and J lost 5; bases outside the gene matches: 6. This CDR3 contains 15 residues. CDR3 protein: CAISGTSGNDNEQFF. CDR3 nucleotides: TGTGCCATCAGCGGGACTAGCGGAAACGACAATGAGCAGTTCTTC.

Note on this clonotype: With only one base between it and a far larger clone, this is likely a read error. J is TRBJ1-1 and V is TRBV7-9, with unresolved D. Germline V gene data show CDR1 as SEHNR and CDR2 as FQNEAQ (reference sequence). CDR3 length: 14 amino acids. V lost 1 base and J lost 11, with 17 bases in between. The CDR3 sequence is CASSLGANAGWAFF. The CDR3 coding sequence is TGTGCCAGCAGCTTAGGGGCCAACGCCGGGTGGGCTTTCTTT.

This clonotype appeared many times. V and J are TRBV29-1 and TRBJ2-3; maybe TRBD1 (5 bases). Trimming removed 6 bases from V and 1 base from J, with 11 bases in between. The germline V gene has CDR1 SQVTM and CDR2 ANQGSEA. The CDR3 contains 13 residues. CDR3: CSVPGMGTDTQYF. CDR3 nucleotide sequence: TGCAGCGTGCCAGGGATGGGCACAGATACGCAGTATTTT.

This clonotype showed up many times. This chain links TRBV11-2 with TRBJ2-1; maybe TRBD2 (6 bases). Germline V gives CDR1 SGHAT, CDR2 FQNNGV. The V end lost 5 bases, the J end lost 5 bases, and 16 bases lay between the germline ends. The CDR3 is 15 residues long. The CDR3 DNA sequence: TGTGCCAGCAGCCCCCTGCGGGGAAGGGACAATGAGCAGTTCTTC. Protein sequence: CASSPLRGRDNEQFF.

This clonotype was counted ten times or more. The chain carries TRBV30 and TRBJ2-3; 8 nucleotides match TRBD1. Per the germline V gene, CDR1 is GTSNPN and CDR2 is SVGIG (reference sequence). V trimming: 4 bases; J trimming: 4 bases; junction bases outside the gene matches: 4. The CDR3 covers 13 residues. Here the CDR3 reads CAWTPGGADTQYF. CDR3 nucleotides: TGTGCCTGGACCCCAGGGGGCGCAGATACGCAGTATTTT.

This clonotype occurred many times. The CDR3 here is CASWTNNQPQHF. CDR3 bases: TGTGCCAGCTGGACAAACAATCAGCCCCAGCATTTT. The chain employs TRBV28 and TRBJ1-5; possibly TRBD1 for D (5 bases). V dropped 8 bases and J dropped 3 bases, with 8 bases sitting between them. The CDR3 has 12 amino acids. CDR1 is MDHEN, CDR2 SYDVKM, per germline.

The table lists this clonotype with many counts. The chain links TRBV29-1 to TRBJ2-7; D call uncertain. There are 13 residues in the CDR3. The V gene's germline CDR1 is SQVTM and CDR2 ANQGSEA. Trimming shortened V by 0 bases and J by 2 bases, and 8 bases separated the two germline ends. The CDR3 region has the DNA TGCAGCGTTGAAGATCGTAGAACCTACGAGCAGTACTTC. Translating it yields CSVEDRRTYEQYF.

Many counts were recorded for this clonotype. The V call is TRBV5-8, the J call TRBJ2-1; TRBD2 is a possible D gene (7 bases). The V gene's germline CDR1 is SGHTS and CDR2 YDEGEE. CDR3 length: 15 amino acids. Between the trimmed V and J ends, which lost 6 bases and 3 bases, there was a span of 16 bases. The DNA for the CDR3 is TGTGCCAGCACCAACGCGGGGGCCCGCTACAATGAGCAGTTCTTC. This sequence encodes CASTNAGARYNEQFF. Full variable domain (remainder filled in from reference TRBV5-8 and TRBJ2-1): EAGVTQSPTHLIKTRGQQATLRCSPISGHTSVYWYQQALGLGLQFLLWYDEGEERNRGNFPPRFSGRQFPNYSSELNVNALELEDSALYLCASTNAGARYNEQFFGPGTRLTVL.